The next 9 T cell receptor beta chains were all read from a single sample in a study of T cells in tuberculosis. Clones were read by immunoSEQ multiplex PCR, and TCRdb kept only the in-frame ones, dropping some. The sample comprises 30,000 to 45,000 clones, nearly 95% of which are singletons, and roughly 6.4% rests with the top ten. Source material: PBMCs. These receptors all come from a donor aged 5 to 30 with latent tuberculosis or without tuberculosis infection.

V is TRBV9 and J is TRBJ2-7, with 10 nucleotides matching TRBD2. V shed 2 bases and J 3 bases; nucleotides not matched to a gene: 2. This CDR3 region has 14 residues. Germline lookup yields CDR1 SGDLS and CDR2 YYNGEE. For the CDR3, the DNA is TGTGCCAGCAGCGTCGGGACTAGCGACTACGAGCAGTACTTC. It is translated as CASSVGTSDYEQYF.

The gene calls are TRBV5-5 and TRBJ1-1; tentative D call: TRBD1 (5 bases). Germline CDR1 reads SGHKS; CDR2 reads YYEKEE (reference sequence). V lost 0 bases and J 7 bases, leaving 10 bases between the germline ends. The CDR3 is 13 residues long. CDR3 sequence (DNA): TGTGCCAGCAGCTTGGCGGGGGATCTTGAAGCTTTCTTT. This gives the protein CASSLAGDLEAFF.

V gene TRBV2 combines with J gene TRBJ1-2; the match to TRBD1 covers 7 bases. The CDR3 loop spans 13 amino acids. Germline V gives CDR1 SNHLY, CDR2 FYNNEI. With 10 bases clipped from V and 4 bases from J, the junction kept 9 bases outside the gene matches. CDR3 in amino acids: CATTRTGRYGYTF. The CDR3 bases are TGTGCCACCACTAGGACAGGCCGCTATGGCTACACCTTC. The entire variable domain, with the rest obtained from reference TRBV2 and TRBJ1-2, is as follows: EPEVTQTPSHQVTQMGQEVILRCVPISNHLYFYWYRQILGQKVEFLVSFYNNEISEKSEIFDDQFSVERPDGSNFTLKIRSTKLEDSAMYFCATTRTGRYGYTFGSGTRLTVV.

Only one count was recorded for this clone. The chain joins TRBV5-8 to TRBJ2-3, with 11 bases fitting TRBD1. Looked up from germline, CDR1 is SGHTS and CDR2 is YDEGEE. Unmatched junction bases numbered 6, after V lost 3 bases and J lost 0 bases. This CDR3 has 17 residues. The CDR3 sequence is CASSSGQGAPSTDTQYF. The CDR3 nucleotides are TGTGCCAGCAGCTCCGGACAGGGGGCCCCTAGCACAGATACGCAGTATTTT.

V usage is TRBV7-2 and J usage is TRBJ1-2, with TRBD1 matching 8 bases. V lost 5 bases and J lost 1; bases outside the gene matches: 6. CDR3 length equals 15 residues. Germline V lookup: CDR1 SGHTA, CDR2 FQGNSA. CDR3 amino acids: CASSAGQAYNYGYTF. The CDR3 DNA follows: TGTGCCAGCAGCGCGGGACAGGCCTATAACTATGGCTACACCTTC.

The V and J genes are TRBV19 and TRBJ2-1; 8 bases fit TRBD2. The germline V gene has CDR1 LNHDA and CDR2 SQIVND (reference sequence). Trimming cost V 4 bases and J 10 bases; bases outside gene matches: 12. The CDR3 extends over 15 amino acids. The CDR3 nucleotides read TGTGCCAGTAGTAATGGGGTGAGAGCGGGGGAAGAGCAGTTCTTC. Translating it yields CASSNGVRAGEEQFF.

This clone was observed a single time. This chain connects TRBV2 to TRBJ1-2; TRBD1 aligns across 8 bases. V shed 7 bases, J shed 9 bases, and the junction held 10 bases outside the gene matches. Per the germline V gene, CDR1 is SNHLY and CDR2 is FYNNEI. This CDR3 is built from 13 residues. The CDR3 protein is CASTEGTGGSYTF. The CDR3 DNA is TGTGCCAGCACCGAGGGTACAGGGGGAAGCTACACCTTC.

This clone was recorded a few times. CDR3 in DNA: TGTGCCAGCAGCTTAGATCGGCCTAGCGGGGGCCCGAGCTCCTACGAGCAGTACTTC. It specifies CASSLDRPSGGPSSYEQYF. The chain couples TRBV7-8 to TRBJ2-7, with 10 bases lining up with TRBD2. CDR1 SGHVS and CDR2 FQNEAQ come from the germline V gene. The V gene end was trimmed by 1 base and the J gene end by 0 bases; junction bases not matched to a gene: 12. There are 19 residues in the CDR3.

This clone was observed once. The chain has TRBV23-1 and TRBJ1-5; D perhaps matches TRBD1 (6 bases). TRBV23-1 is sorted into the ORF group, with uncertain function. The CDR3 is 16 residues long. Trimming left V 3 bases short and J 1 base short, with 13 bases between. The CDR3 is CASSHKQGSSNQPQHF. CDR3 nucleotide sequence: TGCGCCAGCAGTCATAAACAGGGCTCCAGCAATCAGCCCCAGCATTTT.